This entry lists 28 T cell receptor beta chains sequenced from one sample in a study of blood T cell repertoires in COVID-19. Produced via immunoSEQ multiplex PCR; TCRdb's table is partial and in-frame only. The sample yields 50,000 to 55,000 clones, about 90% seen once. The sequenced sample consisted of peripheral blood. The origin of the receptors is a human donor with active COVID-19. The donor label of this sample is uncertain.

The V gene is TRBV9, the J gene TRBJ1-2; D is perhaps TRBD1 (5 bases). This CDR3 spans 12 amino acids. Trimming removed 4 bases at V and 4 bases at J, with 8 bases between. Germline values: CDR1 SGDLS, CDR2 YYNGEE. CDR3 loop: CASSLQGYGYTF. The DNA of the CDR3 is TGTGCCAGCAGCTTGCAGGGCTATGGCTACACCTTC.

This chain connects TRBV3-1 (or the pseudogene TRBV3-2) to TRBJ1-2, with D maybe TRBD1 (6 bases). V lost 2 bases, J lost 1 base, and 11 bases lay in between. Germline CDR1 reads LGHDT; CDR2 reads YNNKEL (reference sequence). This CDR3 spans 15 amino acids. In DNA, the CDR3 is TGTGCCAGCAGCCAAACAGGGTTGGTTAACTATGGCTACACCTTC. It encodes CASSQTGLVNYGYTF.

The chain couples TRBV2 to TRBJ2-5; 9 nucleotides agree with TRBD2. Germline loops: CDR1 SNHLY, CDR2 FYNNEI. With V trimmed by 4 bases and J by 5 bases, 14 bases remained unmatched. The CDR3 is 17 residues long. The CDR3, as DNA: TGTGCCAGCAGTGCAGATGAGCGGGGGGTTTCCTGGGAGACCCAGTACTTC. Amino acids: CASSADERGVSWETQYF. The complete variable domain, with remaining parts taken from reference TRBV2 and TRBJ2-5, reads EPEVTQTPSHQVTQMGQEVILRCVPISNHLYFYWYRQILGQKVEFLVSFYNNEISEKSEIFDDQFSVERPDGSNFTLKIRSTKLEDSAMYFCASSADERGVSWETQYFGPGTRLLVL.

The chain carries TRBV5-4 and TRBJ2-7, with D perhaps TRBD1 (5 bases). V lost 4 bases and J lost 6, with 11 bases in between. The CDR3 contains 12 residues. Germline loops: CDR1 SGHNT, CDR2 YYREEE (reference sequence). CDR3 in amino acids: CASSPDRREQYF. Written as DNA, the CDR3 is TGTGCCAGCAGCCCTGACAGACGCGAGCAGTACTTC.

The genes are TRBV28 and TRBJ2-7; D is unresolved. Per germline, CDR1 MDHEN and CDR2 SYDVKM. The CDR3 spans 14 residues. Trimming took off 7 bases at V and 0 bases at J, with 13 bases between the two ends. The DNA of the CDR3 is TGTGCCAGCAAGCACAGAGAATACTCCTACGAGCAGTACTTC. The encoded protein is CASKHREYSYEQYF.

This chain uses TRBV5-1 with TRBJ1-2, with 7 bases aligning to TRBD1. The CDR3 is 12 residues long. V was pared by 2 bases and J by 5 bases, with 0 bases of the junction left unmatched. Germline V gene data show CDR1 as SGHRS and CDR2 as YFSETQ. CDR3 DNA sequence: TGCGCCAGCAGCTTACAGGGGTATGGCTACACCTTC. Its protein is CASSLQGYGYTF.

V and J are TRBV5-4 and TRBJ1-1, with 8 positions matching TRBD1. V dropped 0 bases and J dropped 1; count of bases not matched to a gene: 2. The V gene's germline CDR1 is SGHNT and CDR2 YYREEE (reference sequence). The CDR3 is 15 residues long. CDR3 amino acids: CASSLVGQGNTEAFF. The CDR3, as DNA: TGTGCCAGCAGCTTGGTAGGACAGGGGAACACTGAAGCTTTCTTT.

The rearrangement uses TRBV5-1 and TRBJ2-1, with 7 positions matching TRBD1. Germline lookup yields CDR1 SGHRS and CDR2 YFSETQ. J was trimmed by 3 bases and V by 1 base; bases with no gene match: 4. This CDR3 contains 15 residues. CDR3 nucleotide sequence: TGCGCCAGCAGCTTGACAGGGGACCTCTACAATGAGCAGTTCTTC. Its protein product is CASSLTGDLYNEQFF.

Comment on this clone: In the same sample, other DNA sequences code for this CDR3. V and J are TRBV5-1 and TRBJ2-5, with 7 bases matching TRBD2. This CDR3 is built from 14 residues. Germline loops: CDR1 SGHRS, CDR2 YFSETQ. The ends lost 2 bases at V and 2 bases at J; junction bases unmatched: 3. The chain's CDR3 is CASSLAGRQETQYF. The CDR3 DNA follows: TGCGCCAGCAGCTTAGCGGGGCGACAAGAGACCCAGTACTTC.

A few counts support this clone. The V call is TRBV5-1, the J call TRBJ2-3, with D unresolved. The germline gives CDR1 SGHRS, CDR2 YFSETQ. The CDR3 is 11 residues long. Trimming cost V 8 bases and J 0 bases, with 4 bases left between them. DNA for the CDR3: TGCGCCAGTAGTAGCACAGATACGCAGTATTTT. This gives the protein CASSSTDTQYF.

This clone has just a few counts. The rearrangement links TRBV4-1 to TRBJ2-5; TRBD2 is a possible D gene (6 bases). The V gene's germline CDR1 is MGHRA and CDR2 YSYEKL. With 0 bases removed from V and 7 bases from J, the gap between germline ends came to 12 bases. CDR3 size: 14 residues. CDR3 DNA: TGCGCCAGCAGCCAAGAAGGGACTTTGGGGACCCAGTACTTC. Translating gives CASSQEGTLGTQYF.

Note on this clone: At one of its ends the junction is not consistent with the germline gene, which may arise from a read error. The genes are TRBV12-5 and TRBJ2-7; 7 bases are shared with TRBD1. There are 11 residues in the CDR3. Germline V gene data show CDR1 as LGHNT and CDR2 as FRNRAP. The CDR3 DNA reads TGTGCTAGTGGCCTAAACAGGGGTGTAGACTTC. Its translation: CASGLNRGVDF.

This chain uses TRBV19 with TRBJ2-3; 9 bases fit TRBD1. Germline loops: CDR1 LNHDA, CDR2 SQIVND (reference sequence). This CDR3 region has 13 residues. Trimming removed 6 bases from V and 8 bases from J; junction bases left unmatched: 6. CDR3 sequence reads: CASRQGAVGTQYF. Here the CDR3 DNA reads TGTGCCAGTAGACAGGGGGCGGTAGGTACGCAGTATTTT. The full variable domain, with the rest looked up from reference TRBV19 and TRBJ2-3, is DGGITQSPKYLFRKEGQNVTLSCEQNLNHDAMYWYRQDPGQGLRLIYYSQIVNDFQKGDIAEGYSVSREKKESFPLTVTSAQKNPTAFYLCASRQGAVGTQYFGPGTRLTVL.

This chain uses TRBV19 with TRBJ1-6, with a tentative D call TRBD1 (6 bases). The length of the CDR3 is 15 residues. Trimming pared 1 base from V and 9 bases from J, leaving 13 bases between. CDR1 and CDR2 from the germline V gene are LNHDA and SQIVND (reference sequence). The CDR3 DNA reads as TGTGCCAGTAGTATAGTGTTACAGGGAACTTCACCCCTCCACTTT. As protein: CASSIVLQGTSPLHF. Variable domain in full (rest from reference TRBV19 and TRBJ1-6): DGGITQSPKYLFRKEGQNVTLSCEQNLNHDAMYWYRQDPGQGLRLIYYSQIVNDFQKGDIAEGYSVSREKKESFPLTVTSAQKNPTAFYLCASSIVLQGTSPLHFGNGTRLTVT.

This rearrangement joins TRBV7-2 to TRBJ1-1, with D hard to call. The length of the CDR3 is 15 residues. Germline CDR1 SGHTA, CDR2 FQGNSA. The V and J ends lost 5 bases and 4 bases respectively, with 17 bases between them. The chain's CDR3 is CASSPTGYSGTEAFF. The CDR3 coding sequence is TGTGCCAGCAGCCCAACGGGATATTCGGGCACTGAAGCTTTCTTT.

The gene calls are TRBV14 and TRBJ2-3, with no clear D. The CDR3 totals 16 residues. Per germline, CDR1 SGHDN and CDR2 FVKESK. V lost 0 bases and J lost 3, with 13 bases in between. The CDR3 loop reads CASSQDPGTMTDTQYF. In nucleotides, the CDR3 is TGTGCCAGCAGCCAAGATCCCGGTACCATGACAGATACGCAGTATTTT.

V is TRBV5-1 and J is TRBJ1-2; TRBD1 matches 7 bases. The CDR3 spans 15 residues. Germline V gives CDR1 SGHRS, CDR2 YFSETQ. The V gene end was trimmed by 3 bases and the J gene end by 2 bases; junction bases not matched to a gene: 7. CDR3 region: CASSYGTANNYGYTF. CDR3 bases: TGCGCCAGCAGCTATGGGACAGCGAACAACTATGGCTACACCTTC.

The chain combines TRBV6-1 with TRBJ1-1, with no clear D. This CDR3 is 14 amino acids long. CDR1 is MNHNS and CDR2 is SASEGT in the germline V gene. V was shortened by 0 bases and J by 1 base, with 6 bases between the two germline ends. The CDR3 sequence: CASSEAGGNTEAFF. For the CDR3, the DNA is TGTGCCAGCAGTGAAGCGGGAGGGAACACTGAAGCTTTCTTT.

The rearrangement joins TRBV29-1 to TRBJ2-3; TRBD2 matches 11 bases. The CDR3 runs 15 residues. J was trimmed by 2 bases and V by 6 bases; bases with no gene match: 7. The germline V gene encodes CDR1 SQVTM and CDR2 ANQGSEA. The CDR3 nucleotides read TGCAGCGTGTTCAGACTAGCGGGGTTCACAGATACGCAGTATTTT. This encodes CSVFRLAGFTDTQYF.

This sequence joins TRBV27 and TRBJ1-2, with 9 bases fitting TRBD1. The V gene end was trimmed by 5 bases and the J gene end by 6 bases; junction bases not matched to a gene: 13. The germline V gene has CDR1 MNHEY and CDR2 SMNVEV (reference sequence). This CDR3 has 16 residues. CDR3: CASSPSLAGQGHGYTF. The CDR3 DNA reads as TGTGCCAGCAGTCCCTCCTTGGCGGGACAGGGACATGGCTACACCTTC.

V usage is TRBV7-2 and J usage is TRBJ1-1, with D uncertain. CDR3 length equals 14 residues. CDR1 SGHTA and CDR2 FQGNSA come from the germline V gene. Between the trimmed V and J ends, which lost 1 base and 0 bases, there was a span of 6 bases. The CDR3 DNA follows: TGTGCCAGCAGCTTAGTTCCTCTGAACACTGAAGCTTTCTTT. Translated: CASSLVPLNTEAFF. Together with reference TRBV7-2 and TRBJ1-1, the CDR3 gives the full variable domain: GAGVSQSPSNKVTEKGKDVELRCDPISGHTALYWYRQSLGQGLEFLIYFQGNSAPDKSGLPSDRFSAERTGGSVSTLTIQRTQQEDSAVYLCASSLVPLNTEAFFGQGTRLTVV.

The chain couples TRBV6-1 to TRBJ1-6; 9 positions match TRBD1. This CDR3 has 16 amino acids. Germline V gene data show CDR1 as MNHNS and CDR2 as SASEGT. V gave up 4 bases and J gave up 7 bases; unmatched junction bases: 8. This CDR3 reads CASSGPMTGGNSPLHF. The CDR3 bases are TGTGCCAGCAGTGGCCCCATGACAGGGGGAAATTCACCCCTCCACTTT.

This clone was detected only once. V is TRBV12-3 or TRBV12-4 and J is TRBJ2-1, with TRBD1 as a possible D gene (5 bases). V was shortened by 2 bases and J by 7 bases, with 6 bases between the two germline ends. The CDR3 length is 12 residues. CDR3 residues: CASSLKGNEQFF. The CDR3 DNA reads TGTGCCAGCAGTTTAAAGGGGAATGAGCAGTTCTTC.

V usage is TRBV21-1 and J usage is TRBJ1-2. TRBV21-1 is noted as a pseudogene. The CDR3 contains 14 residues. CDR3 bases: TGTGCCAGCAGAAAGGGGGGGAAGGACTATGGCTACACCTTC. Its translation: CASRKGGKDYGYTF.

This chain connects TRBV5-4 to TRBJ2-3, with 14 bases identical to TRBD2. Trimming removed 3 bases from V and 6 bases from J; junction bases left unmatched: 3. Germline CDR1 reads SGHNT; CDR2 reads YYREEE (reference sequence). There are 15 residues in the CDR3. CDR3 sequence reads: CASSSGLAGGDTQYF. CDR3 bases: TGTGCCAGCAGCTCCGGACTAGCGGGGGGTGATACGCAGTATTTT.

The CDR3 DNA is TGTGCCAGCAGCCAACTAGCGGAGACTACGCAGTATTTT. Protein sequence: CASSQLAETTQYF. The gene calls are TRBV6-2 or TRBV6-3 and TRBJ2-3; 8 nucleotides match TRBD2. The V segment lost 6 bases and the J segment 8 bases; nucleotides outside the gene matches: 7. Germline assignment: CDR1 MNHEY and CDR2 SVGEGT. The length of the CDR3 is 13 residues.

The V and J genes are TRBV6-5 and TRBJ1-2; 8 bases are shared with TRBD1. V was pared by 6 bases and J by 5 bases, with 11 bases of the junction left unmatched. Per the germline V gene, CDR1 is MNHEY and CDR2 is SVGAGI. This CDR3 contains 15 residues. In DNA, the CDR3 is TGTGCCAGCAGGTGGGGACAGGCGGGACTTTATGGCTACACCTTC. Translation: CASRWGQAGLYGYTF.

This clone has just a few counts. This chain connects TRBV7-3 to TRBJ2-1; maybe TRBD2 (7 bases). V was shortened by 5 bases and J by 2 bases, with 10 bases between the two germline ends. This CDR3 has 14 amino acids. Germline assignment: CDR1 SGHTA and CDR2 FQGTGA. CDR3 coding DNA: TGTGCCAGCAGCATCGGGGGGCCCTACAATGAGCAGTTCTTC. Translating gives CASSIGGPYNEQFF. Supplemented by reference TRBV7-3 and TRBJ2-1, the full variable domain reads GAGVSQTPSNKVTEKGKYVELRCDPISGHTALYWYRQSLGQGPEFLIYFQGTGAADDSGLPNDRFFAVRPEGSVSTLKIQRTERGDSAVYLCASSIGGPYNEQFFGPGTRLTVL.